The 9 T cell receptor beta chains below come from one sample, sequenced in a study of T cell clonality in common variable immunodeficiency. Points from the study as a whole: In common variable immunodeficiency, TCR beta chains reportedly carried fewer deletions and N-nucleotide insertions.

This table comes from immunoSEQ multiplex PCR, and its TCRdb copy is limited to in-frame clones, with some not included. The sample shows about 33,000 clones, none of them appearing just once. These receptors lack a known antigen. Sequenced sample: peripheral blood mononuclear cells. The receptors here all came from a human donor with common variable immunodeficiency.

This clone was detected many times. The read ends 3 residues before the CDR3 terminus; that terminus is restored from the germline J gene. The chain links TRBV13 to TRBJ1-2; TRBD1 agrees at 9 bases. Per germline, CDR1 PRHDT and CDR2 FYEKMQ (reference sequence). Trimming cost V 5 bases and J 4 bases; bases outside gene matches: 14. This CDR3 contains 17 residues. Partial CDR3 DNA: TGTGCCAGCAGCCCCAACCGGGACAGGGTGGTCAGCTATGGC. It is translated as CASSPNRDRVVSYG. The CDR3 in its entirety is CASSPNRDRVVSYGYTF.

This clone showed up just a few times. The CDR3 sequence: CASSSQGRTVTEAFF. CDR3 DNA, as far as it was read: TGTGCCAGTAGTTCCCAAGGCCGGACAGTCACTGAA. The rearrangement links TRBV19 to TRBJ1-1, with D tentatively TRBD1 (6 bases). Read sequence stops 3 residues before the CDR3 end, and the germline J gene provides the missing end. Germline V gives CDR1 LNHDA, CDR2 SQIVND (reference sequence). Trimming cost V 5 bases and J 4 bases, with 17 bases left between them. The CDR3 has 15 residues.

As regards this clone: Read coverage stops 3 residues before the CDR3 terminus; the germline J gene supplies the remainder. This sequence joins TRBV7-2 and TRBJ1-5, with D possibly being TRBD1 (5 bases). Trimming shortened V by 0 bases and J by 5 bases, and 17 bases separated the two germline ends. Germline CDR1 is SGHTA and CDR2 is FQGNSA. CDR3 length: 17 residues. The CDR3 here is CASSLARGWGDDQPQHF. The CDR3 DNA, read in part, is TGTGCCAGCAGCTTAGCTCGAGGGTGGGGGGATGATCAGCCC.

The table lists this clone with many counts. With the read ending 3 residues before the CDR3 end, the germline J gene is used to fill in that end. V is TRBV4-1 and J is TRBJ2-3; TRBD2 matches at 11 bases. The CDR3 spans 17 residues. The germline gives CDR1 MGHRA, CDR2 YSYEKL. V lost 0 bases to trimming and J lost 5 bases; unmatched junction nucleotides: 7. The CDR3 DNA, read in part, is TGCGCCAGCAGCCAAGATAGGTCCGGGACTAGCGGAGATACG. Translated, it gives CASSQDRSGTSGDT. The complete CDR3 protein is CASSQDRSGTSGDTQYF.

In regard to this clone: The CDR3 goes on 3 residues after the read ends, and that part is filled in from the germline J gene. The chain couples TRBV18 to TRBJ1-4; TRBD1 matches at 12 bases. Trimming cost V 3 bases and J 0 bases; bases outside gene matches: 14. The CDR3 loop spans 21 amino acids. Per germline, CDR1 KGHSH and CDR2 LQKENI. The sequenced part of the CDR3 DNA is TGTGCCAGCTCACCCGGCCCGTCCGGGACAGGGGGCTTCACAACTAATGAAAAA. It is translated as CASSPGPSGTGGFTTNEK. In full, the CDR3 is CASSPGPSGTGGFTTNEKLFF.

This clone was counted ten times or more. The CDR3 bases that were read are TGTGCCAGCAGCCGATTTAACTGGCCGGGACTAGCGGGGGGTTACAATGAG. Its protein is CASSRFNWPGLAGGYNE. The whole CDR3 protein reads CASSRFNWPGLAGGYNEQFF. This chain links TRBV4-2 with TRBJ2-1; 15 nucleotides agree with TRBD2. The CDR3 end lies 3 residues beyond the end of the read and is filled in from the germline J gene. The J segment lost 4 bases and the V segment lost 4 bases, leaving 14 bases of the junction unmatched. There are 20 residues in the CDR3. Germline assignment: CDR1 LGHNA and CDR2 YNFKEQ.

Remarks on this clone: The CDR3 end lies 3 residues beyond the end of the read and is filled in from the germline J gene. The genes are TRBV20-1 and TRBJ2-7; 9 bases are a match to TRBD1. This CDR3 is 15 amino acids long. Germline CDR1 is DFQATT and CDR2 is SNEGSKA (reference sequence). V dropped 1 base and J dropped 3; count of bases not matched to a gene: 7. Partial CDR3 DNA: TGCAGTGCTAGAGCGGACAGGGGCGCCTTCTACGAG. Translating gives CSARADRGAFYE. The whole CDR3 region reads CSARADRGAFYEQYF.

The table lists this clone with a few counts. The CDR3 goes on 3 residues after the read ends, and that part is filled in from the germline J gene. The chain is built from TRBV7-2 and TRBJ2-1; 10 bases map to TRBD2. Per the germline V gene, CDR1 is SGHTA and CDR2 is FQGNSA. The ends lost 1 base at V and 9 bases at J; junction bases unmatched: 3. The length of the CDR3 is 14 residues. The part of the CDR3 DNA that was read is TGTGCCAGCAGCTTAGGAGTAGCGGGGGGTGAG. Residues: CASSLGVAGGE. The CDR3, in full, reads CASSLGVAGGEQFF. Drawing the rest from reference TRBV7-2 and TRBJ2-1, the complete variable domain is GAGVSQSPSNKVTEKGKDVELRCDPISGHTALYWYRQSLGQGLEFLIYFQGNSAPDKSGLPSDRFSAERTGGSVSTLTIQRTQQEDSAVYLCASSLGVAGGEQFFGPGTRLTVL.

This clone was counted many times. The CDR3 sequence: CACPGTGGQSYGYTF. CDR3 DNA (partial): TGTGCCTGCCCCGGGACAGGGGGCCAGTCCTATGGC. The rearrangement joins TRBV30 to TRBJ1-2; 12 bases are a match to TRBD1. The read terminates 3 residues ahead of where the CDR3 ends, so the germline J gene completes it. The germline V gene has CDR1 GTSNPN and CDR2 SVGIG (reference sequence). The CDR3 extends over 15 amino acids. The J segment lost 4 bases and the V segment lost 6 bases, leaving 9 bases of the junction unmatched.